These T cell receptor beta chains were read from a single sample in a study of T cell changes during pregnancy in multiple sclerosis. Clones were sequenced by immunoSEQ multiplex PCR, and TCRdb holds only the in-frame ones, with some missing. This table has around 95,000 clones, around 92% appearing once. The sequencing here drew on peripheral blood, taken after pregnancy. These receptors were taken from a female donor with multiple sclerosis, enrolled in a pregnancy study. Both conserved end residues are part of each CDR3. The order of the fields is clone size, D gene, J gene, V gene, CDR3 DNA, CDR3 protein. The D gene is left open where the match is weak. Rows give clone size only sometimes, using once, few, many, or a class for an expanded clone.

. TRBD1 TRBJ1-4 TRBV7-2 TGTGCCAGCAGCTTATCCCCCCAGGGGGCTAATGAAAAACTGTTTTTT CASSLSPQGANEKLFF
. . TRBJ2-7 TRBV5-1 TGCGCCAGCGGCAACTATCGAGGCGCTAAGCAGTACTTC CASGNYRGAKQYF
. TRBD2 TRBJ2-3 TRBV5-1 TGCGCCAGCAGCTTGAACCCAACTAGCGGGAGGGCCAAGTTGGCAGATACGCAGTATTTT CASSLNPTSGRAKLADTQYF
. TRBD1 TRBJ1-6 TRBV10-3 TGTGCCATCAGTGAGGCCGGGACAGGCGTTAATTCACCCCTCCACTTT CAISEAGTGVNSPLHF
. TRBD1 TRBJ1-4 TRBV5-4 TGTGCCAGCAGCCCTGGAAGGCGACAGGGTAACGAAAAACTGTTTTTT CASSPGRRQGNEKLFF
few . TRBJ1-4 TRBV30 TGTGCCTGGAGTGTACGGACAGTTGAAAAACTGTTTTTT CAWSVRTVEKLFF
. TRBD1 TRBJ2-2 TRBV7-9 TGTGCCAGCAGCCCTACCGACAGGGCCACCGGGGAGCTGTTTTTT CASSPTDRATGELFF
. . TRBJ2-2 TRBV19 TGTGCCTCCAAAGGGGGGGCGAACACCGGGGAGCTGTTTTTT CASKGGANTGELFF
. . TRBJ2-2 TRBV5-1 TGCGCCAGCAGGATTGCGGTGAACACCGGGGAGCTGTTTTTT CASRIAVNTGELFF
. TRBD1 TRBJ1-2 TRBV6-5 TGTGCCGTCGCGCCGGGACAGATCTATGGCTACACCTTC CAVAPGQIYGYTF
. . TRBJ1-2 TRBV29-1 TGCAGCGTTGAAGATCCCGGGAGGGCTGGCTACACCTTC CSVEDPGRAGYTF
. . TRBJ1-5 TRBV21-1 TGTGCCAGCAGCAAAGCCGGGACAGGTAACAGCAATCAGCCCCAGCATTTT CASSKAGTGNSNQPQHF
. TRBD1 TRBJ1-6 TRBV27 TGTGCCAGCAGTTTTGCGACAGGGAGGAATTCACCCCTCCACTTT CASSFATGRNSPLHF
once TRBD1 TRBJ2-6 TRBV6-5 TGTGCCAGCAGTTACTACAGGGGTCCTGGGGCCAACGTCCTGACTTTC CASSYYRGPGANVLTF
. . TRBJ2-7 TRBV27 TGTGCCAGCAGTTTATCGGCAGGGGGGAACTACGAGCAGTACTTC CASSLSAGGNYEQYF
few . TRBJ1-1 TRBV20-1 TGCAGTGCGAGTGACACTGAAGCTTTCTTT CSASDTEAFF
. . TRBJ1-1 TRBV28 TGTGCCAGCAGGGATACACAGGGGAACACTGAAGCTTTCTTT CASRDTQGNTEAFF
. . TRBJ2-3 TRBV7-9 TGTGCCAGCAGCTTATTGCAGAGCACAGATACGCAGTATTTT CASSLLQSTDTQYF
. . TRBJ2-1 TRBV4-2 TGTGCCAGCAGCCAAGATATTGGTAGCGAATCCTACAATGAGCAGTTCTTC CASSQDIGSESYNEQFF
. . TRBJ1-2 TRBV2 TGTGCCAGCAGTGAGTCTCACGGTGCCACTAACTATGGCTACACCTTC CASSESHGATNYGYTF
. TRBD1 TRBJ1-6 TRBV27 TGTGCCAGCAGTTGGGACAGTCTTAATTCACCCCTCCACTTT CASSWDSLNSPLHF
. . TRBJ1-2 TRBV30 TGTGCCTGGAGTGGACAGTTCTATGGCTACACCTTC CAWSGQFYGYTF
. TRBD2 TRBJ2-3 TRBV18 TGTGCCAGCTCGCCCCAGACTAGCGGCACAGATACGCAGTATTTT CASSPQTSGTDTQYF
. . TRBJ2-1 TRBV7-2 TGTGCCAGCAGCTTCGGGAGATCAACCTACAATGAGCAGTTCTTC CASSFGRSTYNEQFF
. TRBD1 TRBJ1-6 TRBV15 TGTGCCACCAGCAGGACAGGGTCGCGTGAACTGGGACCACCCCTCCACTTT CATSRTGSRELGPPLHF
. . TRBJ2-7 TRBV21-1 TGTGCCAGCGGGGACAGCAAGACCTACGAGCAGTACTTC CASGDSKTYEQYF
. TRBD1 TRBJ2-7 TRBV28 TGTGCCAGCACCGATCCTGGGACAGGGATATACGAGCAGTACTTC CASTDPGTGIYEQYF
. TRBD2 TRBJ2-7 TRBV5-1 TGCGCCAGCAGCTTGGGAGCGGGGACTCCCTACGAGCAGTACTTC CASSLGAGTPYEQYF